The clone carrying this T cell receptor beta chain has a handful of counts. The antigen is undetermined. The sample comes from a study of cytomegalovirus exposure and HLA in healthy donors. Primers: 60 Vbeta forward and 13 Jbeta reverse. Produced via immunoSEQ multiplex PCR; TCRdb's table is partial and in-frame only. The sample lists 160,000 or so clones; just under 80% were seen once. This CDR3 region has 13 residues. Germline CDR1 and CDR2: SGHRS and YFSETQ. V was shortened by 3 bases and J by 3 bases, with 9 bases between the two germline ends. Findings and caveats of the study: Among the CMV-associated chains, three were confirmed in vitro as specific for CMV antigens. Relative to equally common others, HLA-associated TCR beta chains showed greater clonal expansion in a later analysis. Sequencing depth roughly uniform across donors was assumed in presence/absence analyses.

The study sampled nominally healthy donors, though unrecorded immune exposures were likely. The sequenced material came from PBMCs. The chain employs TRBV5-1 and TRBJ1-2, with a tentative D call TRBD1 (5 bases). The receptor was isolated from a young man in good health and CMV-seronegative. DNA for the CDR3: TGCGCCAGCAGCTGGGGGGTGGACTATGGCTACACCTTC. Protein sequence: CASSWGVDYGYTF.